The 17 T cell receptor beta chains below come from one sample, sequenced in a study of cytomegalovirus exposure and HLA in healthy donors. The PCR had 60 Vbeta and 13 Jbeta primers. Clones were sequenced by immunoSEQ multiplex PCR, and TCRdb holds only the in-frame ones, with some missing. The sample consists of tens of thousands of clones, about 81% of them appearing once. Specimen: PBMCs. These TCRs come from a man over 45 in good health and CMV-seropositive.

This clone was counted between two and nine times. The J gene is TRBJ2-7, the V gene TRBV28; weak D call: TRBD2 (6 bases). There are 14 residues in the CDR3. Germline V gives CDR1 MDHEN, CDR2 SYDVKM. V was cut by 1 base and J by 3 bases, with 10 bases left in between. CDR3 DNA: TGTGCCAGCAGTTTATTGCAGGGAGGCTACGAGCAGTACTTC. Translated, it gives CASSLLQGGYEQYF. The variable domain in full, with the rest retrieved from reference TRBV28 and TRBJ2-7, is DVKVTQSSRYLVKRTGEKVFLECVQDMDHENMFWYRQDPGLGLRLIYFSYDVKMKEKGDIPEGYSVSREKKERFSLILESASTNQTSMYLCASSLLQGGYEQYFGPGTRLTVT.

The chain couples TRBV27 to TRBJ2-1; D is perhaps TRBD1 (5 bases). This CDR3 contains 13 residues. The germline V and J ends were trimmed by 8 bases and 2 bases, with 10 bases remaining between them. Germline loops: CDR1 MNHEY, CDR2 SMNVEV (reference sequence). The CDR3 here is CASSWGPYNEQFF. In nucleotides, the CDR3 is TGTGCCAGCTCCTGGGGCCCCTACAATGAGCAGTTCTTC.

This clone was seen more than once but under ten times. The chain is built from TRBV7-2 and TRBJ2-1, with D perhaps matching TRBD1 (6 bases). Germline CDR1 reads SGHTA; CDR2 reads FQGNSA. The V end lost 3 bases, the J end lost 8 bases, and 17 bases lay between the germline ends. The CDR3 spans 15 residues. CDR3 sequence (DNA): TGTGCCAGCAGCTTTTTGTTAGGCGAGGGGGATGAGCAGTTCTTC. The encoded protein is CASSFLLGEGDEQFF.

The chain employs TRBV5-6 and TRBJ2-3; TRBD2 agrees at 10 bases. The CDR3 consists of 15 residues. With 3 bases clipped from V and 5 bases from J, the junction kept 6 bases outside the gene matches. CDR1 SGHDT and CDR2 YYEEEE come from the germline V gene. The CDR3 is CASSSGTSALDTQYF. The CDR3 DNA reads TGTGCCAGCAGCTCCGGGACTAGCGCTTTAGATACGCAGTATTTT.

This clone was detected only a few times. This chain joins TRBV19 and TRBJ1-1; D is uncertain. V gave up 6 bases and J gave up 1 base, with 6 bases separating them. The CDR3 runs 12 residues. Per germline, CDR1 LNHDA and CDR2 SQIVND (reference sequence). The CDR3 coding sequence is TGTGCCAGTAGAGTCAGGAACACTGAAGCTTTCTTT. It encodes CASRVRNTEAFF.

The chain has TRBV7-3 and TRBJ1-5; no definite D call. The V end lost 2 bases, the J end lost 4 bases, and 9 bases lay between the germline ends. The CDR3 length is 14 residues. The germline V gene encodes CDR1 SGHTA and CDR2 FQGTGA. The CDR3 spells CASSLAAANQPQHF. The CDR3 bases are TGTGCCAGCAGCTTAGCGGCAGCTAATCAGCCCCAGCATTTT. Complete variable domain (other parts from reference TRBV7-3 and TRBJ1-5): GAGVSQTPSNKVTEKGKYVELRCDPISGHTALYWYRQSLGQGPEFLIYFQGTGAADDSGLPNDRFFAVRPEGSVSTLKIQRTERGDSAVYLCASSLAAANQPQHFGDGTRLSIL.

This rearrangement joins TRBV5-1 to TRBJ2-7; maybe TRBD2 (7 bases). The CDR3 covers 16 residues. V was pared by 4 bases and J by 4 bases, with 21 bases between. Germline lookup yields CDR1 SGHRS and CDR2 YFSETQ. The CDR3 loop is CASSPKGGEGLYEQYF. The CDR3 DNA reads TGCGCCAGCAGCCCCAAAGGGGGGGAGGGCCTATACGAGCAGTACTTC.

The chain carries TRBV28 and TRBJ2-4, with D possibly matching TRBD1 (5 bases). The germline V gene encodes CDR1 MDHEN and CDR2 SYDVKM. The CDR3 runs to 16 residues. V was shortened by 1 base and J by 6 bases, with 16 bases between the two germline ends. CDR3 sequence reads: CASSLSEGAGRNIQYF. In DNA form, the CDR3 reads TGTGCCAGCAGTTTATCGGAAGGGGCAGGAAGAAACATTCAGTACTTC.

This clone occurred a few times. This chain uses TRBV7-2 with TRBJ1-2; D gene ambiguous. The germline CDR1 and CDR2 sequences are SGHTA and FQGNSA. The CDR3 runs to 14 residues. Trimming stripped 1 base from V and 6 bases from J, with 12 bases between. The CDR3 loop reads CASSLVVGGNGYTF. CDR3 DNA sequence: TGTGCCAGCAGCTTAGTAGTAGGAGGTAATGGCTACACCTTC.

This clone was counted many times. The chain employs TRBV6-5 and TRBJ1-1; the match to TRBD1 covers 8 bases. V was clipped by 5 bases and J by 3 bases; unmatched bases: 5. The CDR3 has 14 residues. Germline V lookup: CDR1 MNHEY, CDR2 SVGAGI. The CDR3 DNA reads as TGTGCCAGCAGTCTCGGACAGGGAGACACTGAAGCTTTCTTT. Protein: CASSLGQGDTEAFF.

The chain recombines TRBV27 with TRBJ1-1, with D unresolved. Per the germline V gene, CDR1 is MNHEY and CDR2 is SMNVEV (reference sequence). V was shortened by 3 bases and J by 1 base, with 9 bases between the two germline ends. CDR3 length: 14 residues. This CDR3 reads CASSLAGPNTEAFF. The DNA of the CDR3 is TGTGCCAGCAGTTTGGCGGGTCCGAACACTGAAGCTTTCTTT.

The table lists this clone with a count of one. The V gene is TRBV7-9, the J gene TRBJ2-7; D is undetermined. Germline V gene sequence: CDR1 SEHNR, CDR2 FQNEAQ (reference sequence). The CDR3 covers 12 residues. V was shortened by 2 bases and J by 5 bases, with 7 bases between the two germline ends. The CDR3 DNA reads as TGTGCCAGCAGCTTACAACTGAACGAGCAGTACTTC. This sequence encodes CASSLQLNEQYF.

This clone was seen a handful of times. This is likely an artifact of a read error, given a far larger clone one base away. This chain uses TRBV7-9 with TRBJ1-1; possibly TRBD1 for D (6 bases). Germline loops: CDR1 SEHNR, CDR2 FQNEAQ (reference sequence). The CDR3 spans 15 residues. This chain's CDR3 is CSSSTPRGAKTEAFF. CDR3 nucleotides: TGTTCCAGCAGTACACCCAGGGGCGCGAAGACTGAAGCTTTCTTT.

As for this clone: Just one base apart from a much larger clone, this may be a read error. In this CDR3 the conserved last residue, phenylalanine or tryptophan, is missing, so a read error is likely. This chain joins TRBV7-8 and TRBJ2-7; TRBD2 matches at 13 bases. There are 18 residues in the CDR3. The V gene end was trimmed by 5 bases and the J gene end by 3 bases; junction bases not matched to a gene: 13. Germline V gene lookup returns CDR1 SGHVS and CDR2 FQNEAQ. CDR3 DNA: TGTGCCAGCAGCCTTATACTAGCGGGAGGGCCTATCATCTACGAGCAGTACTTG. Its translation: CASSLILAGGPIIYEQYL.

The chain recombines TRBV4-1 with TRBJ2-3; 10 nucleotides align to TRBD2. J gave up 4 bases and V 4 bases, and 5 bases lay outside the gene matches. Germline values: CDR1 MGHRA, CDR2 YSYEKL. The CDR3 has 15 amino acids. CDR3 amino acids: CASSRLGLAADTQYF. The CDR3 DNA reads as TGCGCCAGCAGCCGACTCGGACTAGCGGCAGATACGCAGTATTTT.

The chain uses TRBV28 and TRBJ1-5; 7 positions agree with TRBD1. CDR1 is MDHEN, CDR2 SYDVKM, per germline. This CDR3 region has 18 residues. The V gene end was trimmed by 1 base and the J gene end by 5 bases; junction bases not matched to a gene: 14. The CDR3 sequence: CASSLFNQGQLQYQPQHF. CDR3 DNA sequence: TGTGCCAGCAGTTTATTCAACCAGGGACAGCTACAATATCAGCCCCAGCATTTT.

J is TRBJ1-1 and V is TRBV7-3; 7 bases fit TRBD1. The trim removed 5 bases at V and 0 bases at J, leaving 6 bases unmatched. The CDR3 covers 15 residues. In germline, CDR1 is SGHTA, CDR2 FQGTGA. The CDR3 DNA reads TGTGCCAGCAGCCCTACAACAGGGGTGAACACTGAAGCTTTCTTT. Translating gives CASSPTTGVNTEAFF.